This TCR beta chain derives from a study of blood T cell repertoires in COVID-19. Per the study methods: From reference gene primer amplification, estimates of nucleated cell counts were derived. Assay: immunoSEQ multiplex PCR; the TCRdb copy retains only in-frame clones and omits some. V, J and clone size derive from that table, while D and trimming were established from the DNA sequence. The sample gives a few hundred thousand clones, around 81% of which show up once; around 3.7% is in the top ten. This receptor was obtained from a woman aged 50 to 60 with active or convalescent COVID-19. Sequences were obtained from peripheral blood.

As DNA, the CDR3 is TGTGCCAGCTCACCGCGACAGGGGGCCAAGTCACCCCTCCACTTT. This gives the protein CASSPRQGAKSPLHF. The chain recombines TRBV28 with TRBJ1-6; 10 bases are shared with TRBD1. J was trimmed by 10 bases and V by 8 bases; bases with no gene match: 11. The length of the CDR3 is 15 residues. Looked up from germline, CDR1 is MDHEN and CDR2 is SYDVKM.